These T cell receptor beta chains were read from a single sample in a study of CD8 T cells in Susac syndrome. TCRdb processed the immunoSEQ multiplex PCR reads anew with MiXCR; each CDR3 protein has one entry. This sample has under 200,000 distinct CDR3 sequences, with 94% found just once. Input material: CD4+ T cells from PBMCs. The source of these receptors is a human donor with Susac syndrome. Each CDR3 is given with its conserved first and last residue. D genes are given only for firm matches. Only part of the rows carry a size: once, few, many, or a class if the clone is expanded.

>-|TRBJ2-1|-|TRBV6-2/TRBV6-3
CASSRAVHEQFF
TGTGCCAGCAGCCGCGCGGTCCATGAGCAGTTCTTC
>-|TRBJ2-5|-|TRBV20-1
CSAPLKVLETQYF
TGCAGTGCCCCCTTAAAGGTCCTAGAGACCCAGTACTTC
>-|TRBJ2-3|-|TRBV5-1
CASSRLGGSTDTQYF
TGCGCCAGCAGCCGTCTGGGAGGTAGCACAGATACGCAGTATTTT
>-|TRBJ1-6|-|TRBV7-2
CASSSRGAETSYNSPLHF
TGTGCCAGCAGCTCACGGGGGGCAGAAACGTCCTATAATTCACCCCTCCACTTT
>once|TRBJ2-1|-|TRBV20-1
CSARERFYNEQFF
TGCAGTGCTAGGGAGCGGTTCTACAATGAGCAGTTCTTC
>-|TRBJ1-2|-|TRBV24-1
CATSDSSSRGYTF
TGTGCCACCAGTGATTCGTCTTCTCGCGGCTACACCTTC
>-|TRBJ2-5|-|TRBV24-1
CATSDLTGLPKGTQYF
TGTGCCACCAGTGATTTGACGGGACTCCCCAAAGGGACCCAGTACTTC
>-|TRBJ2-1|-|TRBV27
CASSFGPNEQFF
TGTGCCAGCAGTTTTGGTCCCAATGAGCAGTTCTTC
>-|TRBJ1-2|-|TRBV6-5
CASRLNDGYTF
TGTGCCAGCAGACTTAACGATGGCTACACCTTC
>-|TRBJ2-1|-|TRBV29-1
CSGSSGEAYNEQFF
TGCAGCGGGTCATCAGGGGAGGCCTACAATGAGCAGTTCTTC
>-|TRBJ2-1|-|TRBV3-1
CASSQDSKGYQGGEQFF
TGTGCCAGCAGCCAAGATAGTAAAGGATATCAGGGCGGTGAGCAGTTCTTC
>-|TRBJ2-1|TRBD1|TRBV3-1
CASSQGDSSYNEQFF
TGTGCCAGCAGCCAAGGGGACAGCTCCTACAATGAGCAGTTCTTC
>-|TRBJ2-5|TRBD1|TRBV3-1
CASSQAGQGQETQYF
TGTGCCAGCAGCCAAGCGGGACAGGGACAAGAGACCCAGTACTTC
>-|TRBJ2-6|TRBD2|TRBV20-1
CSARLAGTGANVLTF
TGCAGTGCAAGACTAGCGGGGACGGGGGCCAACGTCCTGACTTTC
>-|TRBJ1-5|-|TRBV27
CASSPWGDDNQPQHF
TGTGCCAGCAGTCCCTGGGGTGATGACAATCAGCCCCAGCATTTT
>-|TRBJ1-6|-|TRBV7-2
CASSLGQLRNSPLHF
TGTGCCAGCAGCTTAGGACAGCTTAGGAATTCACCCCTCCACTTT
>-|TRBJ1-2|-|TRBV29-1
CSVGDVGRADYGYTF
TGCAGCGTTGGGGATGTCGGCAGGGCGGACTATGGCTACACCTTC
>-|TRBJ2-5|TRBD2|TRBV7-7
CASSLLRGGQETQYF
TGTGCCAGCAGCTTACTCCGGGGGGGGCAAGAGACCCAGTACTTC
>-|TRBJ2-1|TRBD1|TRBV5-1
CASSPTGQGASEQFF
TGCGCCAGCAGCCCCACGGGACAGGGGGCCAGTGAGCAGTTCTTC
>-|TRBJ1-5|-|TRBV20-1
CSARGGGQVRDQPQHF
TGCAGTGCTAGAGGAGGAGGGCAGGTACGAGATCAGCCCCAGCATTTT
>once|TRBJ2-2|-|TRBV7-7
CASSSQGTGELFF
TGTGCTAGCAGCTCTCAGGGCACCGGGGAGCTGTTTTTT
>-|TRBJ1-2|TRBD1|TRBV7-9
CASSSNLRGQSYGYTF
TGTGCCAGCAGCTCAAACCTCAGGGGGCAGTCCTATGGCTACACCTTC
>-|TRBJ1-1|-|TRBV20-1
CSALDTGTEAFF
TGCAGTGCTCTGGACACCGGCACTGAAGCTTTCTTT